The 10 T cell receptor beta chains below come from one sample, sequenced in a study of shared clonotypes between healthy human individuals. The repertoire was sequenced with immunoSEQ multiplex PCR; TCRdb's copy has only in-frame clones and lacks some. The sample has about 120,000 clones; approximately 70% are singletons. The sequenced sample was memory CD8+ T cells sorted from blood. Documented subset: CD45RO+ cells pooled with CCR7-negative TemRA cells. All receptors derive from a woman aged 30 to 39 in good health.

This clone turned up a few times. The chain couples TRBV25-1 to TRBJ2-5; 12 nucleotides line up with TRBD1. Trimming took 2 bases from V and 4 from J; bases not matched to a gene: 5. The germline V gene encodes CDR1 MGHDK and CDR2 SYGVNS. CDR3 length equals 16 residues. CDR3 sequence: CASSELGDRGRETQYF. CDR3 coding DNA: TGTGCCAGCAGTGAACTGGGGGACAGGGGGCGAGAGACCCAGTACTTC.

The V gene is TRBV6-4, the J gene TRBJ2-3; TRBD1 aligns across 9 bases. V shed 5 bases and J 3 bases; nucleotides not matched to a gene: 6. The CDR3 covers 15 residues. Germline CDR1 and CDR2: MRHNA and SNTAGT. This CDR3 reads CASSTGGAETDTQYF. The CDR3 region has the DNA TGTGCCAGCAGTACAGGGGGCGCAGAAACAGATACGCAGTATTTT.

This clone was seen more than once but under ten times. This sequence joins TRBV5-5 and TRBJ1-1, with a tentative D call TRBD1 (5 bases). Germline V gene sequence: CDR1 SGHKS, CDR2 YYEKEE (reference sequence). The germline V and J ends were trimmed by 4 bases and 4 bases, with 17 bases remaining between them. CDR3 length: 15 residues. CDR3 nucleotide sequence: TGTGCCAGCAGCCCGTTGCAGGGAGACATCACTGAAGCTTTCTTT. Translated, it gives CASSPLQGDITEAFF. Full variable domain (rest looked up from reference TRBV5-5 and TRBJ1-1): DAGVTQSPTHLIKTRGQQVTLRCSPISGHKSVSWYQQVLGQGPQFIFQYYEKEERGRGNFPDRFSARQFPNYSSELNVNALLLGDSALYLCASSPLQGDITEAFFGQGTRLTVV.

In this sample, this clone turned up a few times. The V gene is TRBV6-4, the J gene TRBJ2-6; D gene ambiguous. The CDR3 totals 14 residues. Germline assignment: CDR1 MRHNA and CDR2 SNTAGT. The germline V and J ends were trimmed by 4 bases and 0 bases, with 4 bases remaining between them. In DNA, the CDR3 is TGTGCCAGCAGTGGGGTCTCTGGGGCCAACGTCCTGACTTTC. Translation: CASSGVSGANVLTF.

Comments on this clone: Other DNA variants within this sample encode the same CDR3. This sequence joins TRBV28 and TRBJ1-1; the D is unclear. CDR1 is MDHEN, CDR2 SYDVKM, per germline. The germline V and J ends were trimmed by 3 bases and 0 bases, with 11 bases remaining between them. The CDR3 has 15 residues. CDR3: CASSFRVSLNTEAFF. The CDR3 DNA reads as TGTGCCAGCAGTTTTAGGGTCAGCTTGAACACTGAAGCTTTCTTT.

Points on this clone: A junction boundary mismatches the germline segment, possibly from a read error. The chain has TRBV5-4 and TRBJ2-1; no reliable D call. Germline V CDR1 and CDR2: SGHNT, YYREEE (reference sequence). The CDR3 consists of 11 residues. CDR3 nucleotides: TGTGCCAGCAGCTCCGACAATGAGCAGTTCTTC. It specifies CASSSDNEQFF.

The rearrangement links TRBV29-1 to TRBJ2-1; 12 nucleotides agree with TRBD2. The CDR3 covers 17 residues. The germline CDR1 and CDR2 sequences are SQVTM and ANQGSEA. With V trimmed by 7 bases and J by 3 bases, 13 bases remained unmatched. For the CDR3, the DNA is TGCAGCGCACTGCCTCGGACTAGCGGGGCTATCTACAATGAGCAGTTCTTC. Translating gives CSALPRTSGAIYNEQFF.

The chain combines TRBV27 with TRBJ1-4, with D tentatively TRBD1 (6 bases). Germline CDR1 reads MNHEY; CDR2 reads SMNVEV (reference sequence). The CDR3 has 14 amino acids. Deletions cut 7 bases from V and 11 bases from J, with 20 bases between. The CDR3 protein is CASTGGQQPEKLFF. The CDR3 region has the DNA TGTGCCAGCACCGGAGGACAGCAGCCTGAGAAACTGTTTTTT.

At least ten counts were recorded for this clone. The genes are TRBV4-1 and TRBJ2-3, with D tentatively TRBD1 (5 bases). Germline V CDR1 and CDR2: MGHRA, YSYEKL. This CDR3 comprises 15 residues. Between the trimmed V and J ends, which lost 1 base and 2 bases, there was a span of 10 bases. As DNA, the CDR3 is TGCGCCAGCAGCCAAGTTTGGGGCGTCACAGATACGCAGTATTTT. As protein: CASSQVWGVTDTQYF.

This clone was recorded many times. The chain recombines TRBV11-3 with TRBJ2-1, with D perhaps TRBD2 (6 bases). With 4 bases removed from V and 14 bases from J, the gap between germline ends came to 15 bases. Germline V gene lookup returns CDR1 SGHNT and CDR2 YENEEA. This CDR3 has 12 residues. The CDR3 nucleotides are TGTGCCAGCAGCTCTCCCGGGACTTCGGAGTTCTTC. It codes for CASSSPGTSEFF. Based on the CDR3 plus reference TRBV11-3 and TRBJ2-1, the full variable domain is EAGVVQSPRYKIIEKKQPVAFWCNPISGHNTLYWYLQNLGQGPELLIRYENEEAVDDSQLPKDRFSAERLKGVDSTLKIQPAELGDSAVYLCASSSPGTSEFFGPGTRLTVL.